The present entry profiles one TCR beta chain with its context. Here immunoSEQ multiplex PCR was the method, and the copy in TCRdb shows in-frame clones only, minus some. The sample lists about 330,000 clones; about 92% were seen once. CDR1 KGHSH and CDR2 LQKENI come from the germline V gene. J was trimmed by 1 base and V by 6 bases; bases with no gene match: 11. This CDR3 spans 17 amino acids. These data come from a study of blood T cell repertoires in COVID-19. The source is a woman aged 25 to 39 who had recovered from COVID-19. Source material: PBMCs or T cells enriched from blood (not recorded which). The J gene is TRBJ2-1, the V gene TRBV18, with 8 bases aligning to TRBD2. CDR3 sequence reads: CASSYYGLASSYNEQFF. The CDR3 DNA sequence: TGTGCCAGCTCCTACTACGGACTAGCTTCGTCCTACAATGAGCAGTTCTTC.